The clone carrying this TCR beta chain was recorded only once. This record comes from a study of blood T cell repertoires in COVID-19. Turning to the study itself: From T cells, B-cell-depleted T cells, or PBMCs came the material, which was cDNA or gDNA.

CDR3 length: 16 residues. Germline V CDR1 and CDR2: SNHLY, FYNNEI. Trimming stripped 6 bases from V and 0 bases from J, with 17 bases between. Methods used by the authors: Quantification of nucleated cells was approximated via reference gene primer amplification. TCRdb's copy holds only in-frame clones and misses some; the assay was immunoSEQ multiplex PCR. V, J and clone size are those of that table, while D and trimming were read from the DNA. The top ten clones hold approximately 13% of a sample with 80,000 to 100,000 clones, roughly 86% of them seen once. The genes are TRBV2 and TRBJ1-1; D perhaps matches TRBD1 (5 bases). The sequenced sample was peripheral blood. The source of this sequence is a woman aged 55-70 years in a cohort sampled during active or convalescent COVID-19. For the CDR3, the DNA is TGTGCCAGCAGCCGCGACGGGGGAGCTATGAACACTGAAGCTTTCTTT. It encodes CASSRDGGAMNTEAFF.